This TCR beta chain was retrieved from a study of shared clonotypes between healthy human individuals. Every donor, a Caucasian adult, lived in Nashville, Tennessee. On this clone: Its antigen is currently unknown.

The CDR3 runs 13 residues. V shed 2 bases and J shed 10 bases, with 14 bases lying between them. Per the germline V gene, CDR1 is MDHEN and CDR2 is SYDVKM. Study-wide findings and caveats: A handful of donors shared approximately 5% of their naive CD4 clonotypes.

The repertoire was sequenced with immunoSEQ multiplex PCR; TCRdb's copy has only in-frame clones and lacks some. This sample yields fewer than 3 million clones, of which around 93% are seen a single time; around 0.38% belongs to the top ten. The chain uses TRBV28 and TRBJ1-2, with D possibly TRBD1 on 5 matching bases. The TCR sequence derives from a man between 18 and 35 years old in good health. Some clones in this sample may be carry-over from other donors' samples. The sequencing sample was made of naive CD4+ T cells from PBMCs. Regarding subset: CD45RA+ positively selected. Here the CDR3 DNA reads TGTGCCAGCAGTTTACTCTCGACGGGGGACTACACCTTC. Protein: CASSLLSTGDYTF.